These T cell receptor beta chains were read from a single sample in a study of T-cell reconstitution after alpha-beta-depleted transplantation in children. One entry per CDR3 protein results from TCRdb running MiXCR on the PCR reads. The profile shows about 70,000 distinct CDR3 sequences, approximately 10% of them singletons. This sample comprised PBMCs, obtained before TCRalphabeta/CD19-depleted stem cell transplant. The source of these receptors is a boy younger than 18 with acute myeloid leukemia, due to receive a stem cell transplant. Both conserved end residues are part of each CDR3. A D gene is named only where the DNA matches it firmly. Clone sizes are given selectively: once, few, many, or a class where the clone is expanded.

size: many
D: TRBD2
V: TRBV7-3
J: TRBJ2-1
CDR3: CASSLSQREVYNEQFF
DNA: TGTGCCAGCAGCTTATCCCAGCGGGAGGTCTACAATGAGCAGTTCTTC

size: many
D: .
V: TRBV7-3
J: TRBJ2-2
CDR3: CASSSDLNTGELFF
DNA: TGTGCCAGCAGCTCCGACTTAAACACCGGGGAGCTGTTTTTT

size: many
D: TRBD1
V: TRBV6-2/TRBV6-3
J: TRBJ2-7
CDR3: CASSRRTGDYEQYF
DNA: TGTGCCAGCAGCCGTCGGACAGGGGACTACGAGCAGTACTTC

size: many
D: TRBD2
V: TRBV27
J: TRBJ2-1
CDR3: CASSGTSGRAYNEQFF
DNA: TGTGCCAGCAGTGGTACTAGCGGGAGGGCTTACAATGAGCAGTTCTTC

size: many
D: TRBD1
V: TRBV11-2
J: TRBJ1-6
CDR3: CASSLWPLQRTGESPLHF
DNA: TGTGCCAGCAGCTTATGGCCCCTCCAGCGGACAGGGGAATCACCCCTCCACTTT

size: many
D: TRBD2
V: TRBV11-2
J: TRBJ2-2
CDR3: CASSLVPGGHRELFF
DNA: TGTGCCAGCAGCTTAGTTCCGGGGGGGCACCGGGAGCTGTTTTTT

size: many
D: .
V: TRBV20-1
J: TRBJ1-5
CDR3: CSVPAGGNQPQHF
DNA: TGCAGTGTCCCAGCTGGGGGTAATCAGCCCCAGCATTTT

size: few
D: TRBD2
V: TRBV29-1
J: TRBJ2-1
CDR3: CSVRLAQNEQFF
DNA: TGCAGCGTTAGACTAGCCCAGAATGAGCAGTTCTTC

size: many
D: .
V: TRBV2
J: TRBJ2-5
CDR3: CASSGGATGRETQYF
DNA: TGTGCCAGCAGTGGGGGTGCTACAGGGAGAGAGACCCAGTACTTC

size: many
D: .
V: TRBV14
J: TRBJ2-2
CDR3: CASSQDAGATFMNTGELFF
DNA: TGTGCCAGCAGCCAAGATGCGGGGGCCACCTTTATGAACACCGGGGAGCTGTTTTTT

size: many
D: .
V: TRBV7-2
J: TRBJ1-2
CDR3: CASSLAMGGGYTF
DNA: TGTGCCAGCAGCTTAGCGATGGGAGGAGGCTACACCTTC

size: many
D: .
V: TRBV7-9
J: TRBJ1-6
CDR3: CASSFVSGGRNSPLHF
DNA: TGTGCCAGCAGCTTTGTCTCCGGGGGTCGTAATTCACCCCTCCACTTT

size: many
D: .
V: TRBV7-2
J: TRBJ2-1
CDR3: CASSLESASIEQFF
DNA: TGTGCCAGCAGCTTAGAGTCTGCGTCGATTGAGCAGTTCTTC

size: once
D: .
V: TRBV6-6
J: TRBJ1-2
CDR3: CASTSTIGAVPYYGYTF
DNA: TGTGCCAGCACCTCAACTATAGGGGCAGTACCTTACTATGGCTACACCTTC

size: many
D: TRBD2
V: TRBV9
J: TRBJ2-1
CDR3: CASSVVTSGSSEQFF
DNA: TGTGCCAGCAGCGTAGTAACTAGCGGGAGCAGTGAGCAGTTCTTC

size: many
D: TRBD1
V: TRBV4-3
J: TRBJ2-4
CDR3: CASSQRDRGRWDIQYF
DNA: TGCGCCAGCAGCCAACGTGACAGGGGGCGTTGGGACATTCAGTACTTC

size: .
D: TRBD2
V: TRBV20-1
J: TRBJ2-7
CDR3: CRASSGSYEQYF
DNA: TGCAGAGCTTCTAGCGGCTCCTACGAGCAGTACTTC